This TCR beta chain was identified during a study of cytomegalovirus exposure and HLA in healthy donors. The primer mix had 60 Vbeta and 13 Jbeta primers. Repertoires were generated with immunoSEQ multiplex PCR, while TCRdb's copy carries only in-frame clones and drops some. This table holds 150,000 or so clones, 70% to 80% found once. Broader study findings: Later work found that TCR association rates differed between HLA loci; DRB1 had the most and HLA-C the fewest.

On this clone itself: Its cognate antigen is unknown.

CDR1 is SGHRS, CDR2 YFSETQ, per germline. The CDR3 is 15 residues long. V was trimmed by 1 base and J by 6 bases, leaving 15 bases between them. The genes are TRBV5-1 and TRBJ2-3, with D possibly being TRBD2 (5 bases). The sequenced sample was PBMCs. This TCR derives from a woman aged 40 to 50 in good health and CMV-seronegative. This CDR3 is CASSLPRGSEDTQYF. As DNA, the CDR3 is TGCGCCAGCAGCTTGCCCCGGGGTAGTGAGGATACGCAGTATTTT. Full variable domain (remainder filled in from reference TRBV5-1 and TRBJ2-3): KAGVTQTPRYLIKTRGQQVTLSCSPISGHRSVSWYQQTPGQGLQFLFEYFSETQRNKGNFPGRFSGRQFSNSRSEMNVSTLELGDSALYLCASSLPRGSEDTQYFGPGTRLTVL.